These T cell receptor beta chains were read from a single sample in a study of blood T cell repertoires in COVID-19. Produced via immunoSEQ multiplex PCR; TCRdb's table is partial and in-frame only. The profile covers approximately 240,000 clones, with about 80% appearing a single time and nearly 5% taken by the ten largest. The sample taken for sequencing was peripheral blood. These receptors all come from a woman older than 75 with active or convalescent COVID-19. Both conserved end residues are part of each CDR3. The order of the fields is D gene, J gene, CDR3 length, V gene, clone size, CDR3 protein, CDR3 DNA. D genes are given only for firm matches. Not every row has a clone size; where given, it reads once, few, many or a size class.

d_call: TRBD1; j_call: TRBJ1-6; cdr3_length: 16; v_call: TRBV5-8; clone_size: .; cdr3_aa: CASRHKGRGLNSPLHF; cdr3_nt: TGTGCCAGCAGACACAAGGGCAGGGGGCTCAATTCACCCCTCCACTTT
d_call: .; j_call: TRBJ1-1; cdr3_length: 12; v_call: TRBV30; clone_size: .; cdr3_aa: CAPNPGDTEAFF; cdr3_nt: TGTGCCCCAAACCCCGGGGACACTGAAGCTTTCTTT
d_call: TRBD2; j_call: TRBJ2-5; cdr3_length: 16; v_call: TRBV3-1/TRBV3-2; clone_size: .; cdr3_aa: CASSRRTSGYQETQYF; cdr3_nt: TGTGCCAGCAGCCGGAGGACTAGCGGGTACCAAGAGACCCAGTACTTC
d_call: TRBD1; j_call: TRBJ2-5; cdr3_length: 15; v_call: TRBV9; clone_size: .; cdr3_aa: CASSVVAQGAGAQYF; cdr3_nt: TGTGCCAGCAGCGTAGTCGCGCAGGGGGCAGGGGCCCAGTACTTC
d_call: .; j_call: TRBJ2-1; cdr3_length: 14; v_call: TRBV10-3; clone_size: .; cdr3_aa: CAIMEAAQNNEQFF; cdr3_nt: TGTGCCATCATGGAGGCCGCCCAAAACAATGAGCAGTTCTTC
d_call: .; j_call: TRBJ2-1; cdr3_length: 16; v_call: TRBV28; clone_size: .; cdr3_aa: CASSSPGLPSYNEQFF; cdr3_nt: TGTGCCAGCAGTTCGCCTGGACTCCCAAGTTACAATGAGCAGTTCTTC
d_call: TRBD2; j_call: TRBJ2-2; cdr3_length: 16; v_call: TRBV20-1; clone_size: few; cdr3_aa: CSASPAGVRSTGELFF; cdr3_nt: TGCAGTGCTAGTCCAGCGGGAGTCCGCTCCACCGGGGAGCTGTTTTTT
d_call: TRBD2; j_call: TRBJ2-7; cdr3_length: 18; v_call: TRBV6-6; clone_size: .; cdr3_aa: CASGQGGLAGVSPLEQYF; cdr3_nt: TGTGCCAGCGGTCAGGGGGGACTAGCGGGAGTATCCCCCCTCGAGCAGTACTTC
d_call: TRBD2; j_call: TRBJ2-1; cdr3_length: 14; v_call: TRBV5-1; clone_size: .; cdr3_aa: CASSPGGGYNEQFF; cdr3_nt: TGCGCCAGCAGCCCGGGGGGAGGATACAATGAGCAGTTCTTC
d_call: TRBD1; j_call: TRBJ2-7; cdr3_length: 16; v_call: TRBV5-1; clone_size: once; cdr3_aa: CASSWGDRGLTYEQYF; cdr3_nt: TGCGCCAGCAGCTGGGGGGACAGGGGCCTGACCTACGAGCAGTACTTC
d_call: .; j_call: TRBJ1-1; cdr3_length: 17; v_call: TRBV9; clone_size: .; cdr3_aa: CASSADPGEGGFAEAFF; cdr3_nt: TGTGCCAGCAGCGCCGACCCGGGGGAGGGAGGTTTCGCTGAAGCTTTCTTT
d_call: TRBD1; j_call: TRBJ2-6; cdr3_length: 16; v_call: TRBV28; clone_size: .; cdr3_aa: CASSTGGSTGANVLTF; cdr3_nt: TGTGCCAGCAGCACAGGGGGCTCGACGGGGGCCAACGTCCTGACTTTC